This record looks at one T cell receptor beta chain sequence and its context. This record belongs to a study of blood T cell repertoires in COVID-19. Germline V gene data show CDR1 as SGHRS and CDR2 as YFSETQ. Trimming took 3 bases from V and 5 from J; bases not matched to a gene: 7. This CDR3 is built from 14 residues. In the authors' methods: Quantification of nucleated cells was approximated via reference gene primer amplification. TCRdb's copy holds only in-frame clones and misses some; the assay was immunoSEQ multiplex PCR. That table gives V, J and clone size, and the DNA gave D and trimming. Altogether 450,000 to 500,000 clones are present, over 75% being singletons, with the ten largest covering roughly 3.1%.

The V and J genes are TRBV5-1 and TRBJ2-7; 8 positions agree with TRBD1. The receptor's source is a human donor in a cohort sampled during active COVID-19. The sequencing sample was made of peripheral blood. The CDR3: CASSSMDRVDEQYF. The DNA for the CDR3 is TGCGCCAGCAGCTCGATGGACAGGGTAGACGAGCAGTACTTC.